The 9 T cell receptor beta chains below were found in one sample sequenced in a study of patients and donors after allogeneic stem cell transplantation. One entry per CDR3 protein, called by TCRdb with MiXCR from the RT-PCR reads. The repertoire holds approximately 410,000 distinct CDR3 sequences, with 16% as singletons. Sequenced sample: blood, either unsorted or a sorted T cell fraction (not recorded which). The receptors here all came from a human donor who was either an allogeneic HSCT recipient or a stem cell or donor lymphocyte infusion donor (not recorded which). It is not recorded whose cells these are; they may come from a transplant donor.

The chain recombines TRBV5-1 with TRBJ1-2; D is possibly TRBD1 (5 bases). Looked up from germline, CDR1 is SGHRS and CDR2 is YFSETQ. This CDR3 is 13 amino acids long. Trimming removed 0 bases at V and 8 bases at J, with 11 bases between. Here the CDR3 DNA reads TGCGCCAGCAGCTTGGCGGGGCAGAACGGCTACACCTTC. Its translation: CASSLAGQNGYTF.

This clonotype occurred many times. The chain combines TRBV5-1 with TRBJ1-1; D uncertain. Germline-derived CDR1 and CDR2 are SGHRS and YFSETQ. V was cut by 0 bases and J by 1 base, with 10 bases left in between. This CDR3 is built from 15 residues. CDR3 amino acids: CASSLDELRNTEAFF. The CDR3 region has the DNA TGCGCCAGCAGCTTGGATGAGCTCCGGAACACTGAAGCTTTCTTT.

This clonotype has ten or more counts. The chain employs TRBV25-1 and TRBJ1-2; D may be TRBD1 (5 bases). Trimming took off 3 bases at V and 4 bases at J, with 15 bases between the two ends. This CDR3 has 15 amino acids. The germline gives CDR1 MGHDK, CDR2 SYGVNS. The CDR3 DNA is TGTGCCAGCAGTGACCAGGGACGGAGAGGCTATGGCTACACCTTC. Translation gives CASSDQGRRGYGYTF.

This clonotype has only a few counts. The CDR3 is CASSRLAVRTGELFF. The CDR3 DNA sequence: TGTGCCAGCTCCAGACTAGCGGTGAGAACCGGGGAGCTGTTTTTT. This chain joins TRBV2 and TRBJ2-2, with TRBD2 matching over 9 bases. This CDR3 comprises 15 residues. J lost 5 bases, V lost 8 bases, and 9 bases had no gene match. Germline V lookup: CDR1 SNHLY, CDR2 FYNNEI.

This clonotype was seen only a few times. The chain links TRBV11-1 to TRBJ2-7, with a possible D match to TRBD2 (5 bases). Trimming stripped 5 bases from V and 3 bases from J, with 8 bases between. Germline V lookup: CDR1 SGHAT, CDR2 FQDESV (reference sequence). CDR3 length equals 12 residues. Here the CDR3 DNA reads TGTGCCAGCAGCCCCCGGGACTACGAGCAGTACTTC. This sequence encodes CASSPRDYEQYF. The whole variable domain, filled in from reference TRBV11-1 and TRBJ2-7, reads EAEVAQSPRYKITEKSQAVAFWCDPISGHATLYWYRQILGQGPELLVQFQDESVVDDSQLPKDRFSAERLKGVDSTLKIQPAELGDSAMYLCASSPRDYEQYFGPGTRLTVT.

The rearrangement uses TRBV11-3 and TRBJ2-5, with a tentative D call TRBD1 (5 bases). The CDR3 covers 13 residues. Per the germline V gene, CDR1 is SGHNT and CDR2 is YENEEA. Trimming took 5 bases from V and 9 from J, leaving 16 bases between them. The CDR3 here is CASSKVALGAQYF. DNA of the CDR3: TGTGCCAGCAGCAAGGTAGCCTTAGGGGCCCAGTACTTC.

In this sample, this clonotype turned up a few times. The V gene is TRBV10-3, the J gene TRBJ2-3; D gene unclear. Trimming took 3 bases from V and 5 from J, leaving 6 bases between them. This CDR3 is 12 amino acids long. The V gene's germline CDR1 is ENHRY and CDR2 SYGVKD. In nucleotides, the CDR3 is TGTGCCATCAGTGAAGCTGAAGATACGCAGTATTTT. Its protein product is CAISEAEDTQYF.

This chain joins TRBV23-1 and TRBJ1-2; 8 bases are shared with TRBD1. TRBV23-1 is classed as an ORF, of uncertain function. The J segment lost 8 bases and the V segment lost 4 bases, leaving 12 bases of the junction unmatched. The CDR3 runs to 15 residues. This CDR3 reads CASSRHDDRGYGYTF. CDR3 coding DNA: TGCGCCAGCAGTCGCCACGACGACAGGGGTTACGGCTACACCTTC.

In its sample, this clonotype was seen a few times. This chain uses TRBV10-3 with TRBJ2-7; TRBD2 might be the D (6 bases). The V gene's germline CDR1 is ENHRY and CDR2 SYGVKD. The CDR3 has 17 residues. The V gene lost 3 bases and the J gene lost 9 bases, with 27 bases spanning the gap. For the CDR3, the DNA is TGTGCCATCAGTGAATTTCTACCGGGACTGCGCTATACTGGGCAGTACTTC. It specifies CAISEFLPGLRYTGQYF.